The 26 T cell receptor beta chains presented below share a single source sample, sequenced in a study of beta chain features in type 1 diabetes. The antigens for these receptors are not known. Overall study findings and caveats: Significant though moderate, a shortening of TCRB CDR3s appeared in all four CD4+ subsets of Type 1 diabetes patients.

Investigators reverse transcribed all isolated RNA, so they sequenced expressed TCRB transcripts. TCRdb's table, derived via immunoSEQ multiplex PCR, lists solely in-frame clones and lacks some. The profile shows 95,000 to 150,000 clones, approximately 16% of them singletons. Input material: central memory CD4+ T cells from blood. All receptors come from a man in his thirties or forties with type 1 diabetes.

This clone came up a few times. The chain combines TRBV29-1 with TRBJ2-5; no definite D call. The last part of the DNA fits TRBJ2-7 better; the J call may be wrong. In germline, CDR1 is SQVTM, CDR2 ANQGSEA. The length of the CDR3 is 10 residues. This CDR3 is CSVLTYEQYF. The DNA for the CDR3 is TGCAGCGTGTTAACCTACGAGCAGTACTTC.

V gene TRBV6-5 combines with J gene TRBJ2-7; the match to TRBD1 covers 9 bases. Germline V CDR1 and CDR2: MNHEY, SVGAGI. The CDR3 is 14 residues long. The J segment lost 2 bases and the V segment lost 4 bases, leaving 3 bases of the junction unmatched. In DNA form, the CDR3 reads TGTGCCAGCAGTTCCCGGGACAGGGCCTACGAGCAGTACTTC. Protein: CASSSRDRAYEQYF.

The V and J genes are TRBV5-1 and TRBJ2-7; 9 bases are a match to TRBD1. V lost 3 bases and J lost 0; bases outside the gene matches: 19. CDR1 is SGHRS and CDR2 is YFSETQ in the germline V gene. The CDR3 is 20 residues long. DNA for the CDR3: TGCGCCAGCAGCTCGCAACAAACAGGGGGCCCTACAACCTTCTCCTACGAGCAGTACTTC. Its translation: CASSSQQTGGPTTFSYEQYF.

The chain employs TRBV6-5 and TRBJ1-6; 7 positions agree with TRBD1. Germline CDR1 is MNHEY and CDR2 is SVGAGI. Losses at the gene ends were 6 bases for V and 6 bases for J; bases not matched to a gene: 8. This CDR3 has 15 amino acids. The DNA for the CDR3 is TGTGCCAGCAGCTCCCTAGGGGGCCCTAATTCACCCCTCCACTTT. Protein sequence: CASSSLGGPNSPLHF.

To note about this clone: Different DNA sequences within this sample yield the same CDR3. The rearrangement links TRBV16 to TRBJ2-5; perhaps TRBD1 as D (6 bases). The germline gives CDR1 KGHSY, CDR2 FQNENV. The length of the CDR3 is 12 residues. V was shortened by 2 bases and J by 5 bases, with 6 bases between the two germline ends. CDR3 residues: CASSQDRETQYF. Written as DNA, the CDR3 is TGTGCCAGCAGCCAAGACAGGGAGACCCAGTACTTC.

This chain joins TRBV18 and TRBJ2-6; no firm D call. Germline lookup yields CDR1 KGHSH and CDR2 LQKENI. This CDR3 contains 15 residues. V was shortened by 1 base and J by 4 bases, with 8 bases between the two germline ends. Written as DNA, the CDR3 is TGTGCCAGCTCACCACGGGGTGCCGGGGCCAACGTCCTGACTTTC. Protein: CASSPRGAGANVLTF.

In this sample, this clone is medium-sized. This rearrangement joins TRBV4-1 to TRBJ1-4, with unresolved D. Germline V gene data show CDR1 as MGHRA and CDR2 as YSYEKL. CDR3 length equals 14 residues. The V gene lost 1 base and the J gene lost 11 bases, with 14 bases spanning the gap. The CDR3 nucleotides are TGCGCCAGCAGCCAAGCTCCCTTCCTAGGGAAACTGTTTTTT. Its translation: CASSQAPFLGKLFF.

V gene TRBV12-5 combines with J gene TRBJ2-7; 7 bases align to TRBD1. The J segment lost 6 bases and the V segment lost 1 base, leaving 0 bases of the junction unmatched. CDR3 size: 12 residues. Germline loops: CDR1 LGHNT, CDR2 FRNRAP. The CDR3 coding sequence is TGTGCTAGTGGTTTGGACAGGGGCGAGCAGTACTTC. Protein sequence: CASGLDRGEQYF.

The V and J genes are TRBV30 and TRBJ2-1; D is perhaps TRBD1 (8 bases). Germline lookup yields CDR1 GTSNPN and CDR2 SVGIG (reference sequence). V was cut by 1 base and J by 8 bases, with 18 bases left in between. This CDR3 has 15 amino acids. For the CDR3, the DNA is TGTGCCTGGAGTGAGGGAACAGGGGGGGGTGATGAGCAGTTCTTC. This encodes CAWSEGTGGGDEQFF. The full variable domain, its missing parts supplied by reference TRBV30 and TRBJ2-1, is SQTIHQWPATLVQPVGSPLSLECTVEGTSNPNLYWYRQAAGRGLQLLFYSVGIGQISSEVPQNLSASRPQDRQFILSSKKLLLSDSGFYLCAWSEGTGGGDEQFFGPGTRLTVL.

V and J are TRBV2 and TRBJ1-2; no clear D. Germline values: CDR1 SNHLY, CDR2 FYNNEI. V lost 4 bases and J lost 3, with 12 bases in between. The CDR3 spans 14 residues. CDR3 DNA sequence: TGTGCCAGCAGTGGTCCTCTGAGGGACTATGGCTACACCTTC. This codes for CASSGPLRDYGYTF.

V usage is TRBV5-1 and J usage is TRBJ2-5; TRBD1 matches 9 bases. Germline trimming cut 4 bases from V and 5 bases from J; bases unmatched to any gene: 9. This CDR3 comprises 15 residues. Germline lookup yields CDR1 SGHRS and CDR2 YFSETQ. CDR3 DNA sequence: TGCGCCAGCAGCGCGACAGGGGGATCAACGGAGACCCAGTACTTC. Protein: CASSATGGSTETQYF. The variable domain in full, with the rest retrieved from reference TRBV5-1 and TRBJ2-5, is KAGVTQTPRYLIKTRGQQVTLSCSPISGHRSVSWYQQTPGQGLQFLFEYFSETQRNKGNFPGRFSGRQFSNSRSEMNVSTLELGDSALYLCASSATGGSTETQYFGPGTRLLVL.

V is TRBV25-1 and J is TRBJ2-3, with D uncertain. V lost 0 bases, J lost 1 base, and 8 bases lay in between. CDR3 length: 15 residues. Germline V CDR1 and CDR2: MGHDK, SYGVNS. DNA of the CDR3: TGTGCCAGCAGTGAATATATGGCCGGCACAGATACGCAGTATTTT. Translated: CASSEYMAGTDTQYF.

The chain combines TRBV9 with TRBJ1-6, with D unresolved. The germline V and J ends were trimmed by 3 bases and 9 bases, with 16 bases remaining between them. The CDR3 is made up of 15 amino acids. CDR1 and CDR2 (germline): SGDLS, YYNGEE. CDR3 sequence: CASSEGLDHLSPLHF. The CDR3 bases are TGTGCCAGCAGCGAGGGATTGGACCACCTTTCACCCCTCCACTTT. Combining the CDR3 with reference TRBV9 and TRBJ1-6 gives the whole variable domain DSGVTQTPKHLITATGQRVTLRCSPRSGDLSVYWYQQSLDQGLQFLIQYYNGEERAKGNILERFSAQQFPDLHSELNLSSLELGDSALYFCASSEGLDHLSPLHFGNGTRLTVT.

This clone has ten or more counts. This chain connects TRBV10-3 to TRBJ2-3; 7 positions match TRBD1. This CDR3 contains 12 residues. The trim removed 2 bases at V and 14 bases at J, leaving 7 bases unmatched. Germline V lookup: CDR1 ENHRY, CDR2 SYGVKD. CDR3 region: CAISEGDRGPYF. The CDR3 DNA reads as TGTGCCATCAGTGAGGGGGACAGAGGTCCGTATTTT.

This chain joins TRBV7-2 and TRBJ2-2, with 7 positions matching TRBD1. In germline, CDR1 is SGHTA, CDR2 FQGNSA. CDR3 length: 15 residues. Trimming removed 3 bases from V and 4 bases from J; junction bases left unmatched: 5. CDR3 sequence: CASSFRAGGTGELFF. CDR3 bases: TGTGCCAGCAGCTTTAGAGCAGGGGGCACCGGGGAGCTGTTTTTT.

The chain employs TRBV19 and TRBJ2-3; possibly TRBD1 for D (6 bases). The V gene's germline CDR1 is LNHDA and CDR2 SQIVND (reference sequence). Trimming shortened V by 3 bases and J by 3 bases, and 16 bases separated the two germline ends. The CDR3 covers 16 residues. The CDR3 DNA sequence: TGTGCCAGTAGTATGACAGGATTTACGGTAACAGATACGCAGTATTTT. It yields the protein CASSMTGFTVTDTQYF.

This chain joins TRBV4-3 and TRBJ2-5; D unclear. Germline V gives CDR1 LGHNA, CDR2 YSLEER. This CDR3 comprises 13 residues. With 0 bases removed from V and 5 bases from J, the gap between germline ends came to 7 bases. CDR3 protein: CASSQEAWETQYF. CDR3 nucleotide sequence: TGCGCCAGCAGCCAAGAGGCGTGGGAGACCCAGTACTTC.

There are a few counts of this clone. The chain carries TRBV4-3 and TRBJ1-4, with D maybe TRBD1 (5 bases). CDR3 size: 15 residues. Germline values: CDR1 LGHNA, CDR2 YSLEER. With 2 bases removed from V and 3 bases from J, the gap between germline ends came to 10 bases. CDR3 sequence reads: CASSQSRQSNEKLFF. The CDR3, as DNA: TGCGCCAGCAGCCAAAGTAGACAGTCTAATGAAAAACTGTTTTTT.

This clone was observed a handful of times. The chain links TRBV7-2 to TRBJ2-5; D unclear. The CDR3 has 13 amino acids. CDR1 and CDR2 (germline): SGHTA, FQGNSA. With 5 bases removed from V and 0 bases from J, the gap between germline ends came to 7 bases. The chain's CDR3 is CASSTRYQETQYF. The CDR3, as DNA: TGTGCCAGCAGCACCAGGTACCAAGAGACCCAGTACTTC.

The sample holds a few counts of this clone. In DNA, the CDR3 is TGTGCCAGCAGCGCCGGGACTAGCGAGGTCGATGAGCAGTTCTTC. Translation gives CASSAGTSEVDEQFF. The chain joins TRBV5-5 to TRBJ2-1; 10 bases agree with TRBD2. The germline CDR1 and CDR2 sequences are SGHKS and YYEKEE (reference sequence). The CDR3 is 15 amino acids. J was trimmed by 8 bases and V by 4 bases; bases with no gene match: 9. The variable domain in full, completed from reference TRBV5-5 and TRBJ2-1, reads DAGVTQSPTHLIKTRGQQVTLRCSPISGHKSVSWYQQVLGQGPQFIFQYYEKEERGRGNFPDRFSARQFPNYSSELNVNALLLGDSALYLCASSAGTSEVDEQFFGPGTRLTVL.

The chain couples TRBV28 to TRBJ2-1; 10 nucleotides match TRBD2. V lost 7 bases to trimming and J lost 2 bases; unmatched junction nucleotides: 2. Germline V gene data show CDR1 as MDHEN and CDR2 as SYDVKM. This CDR3 is built from 14 residues. The CDR3: CASTSGGAYNEQFF. CDR3 in DNA: TGTGCCAGCACCAGCGGGGGGGCCTACAATGAGCAGTTCTTC.

Many counts were recorded for this clone. Additional DNA sequences in this sample encode the identical CDR3. The chain links TRBV4-3 to TRBJ1-2; TRBD1 might be the D (5 bases). The V gene lost 0 bases and the J gene lost 3 bases, with 14 bases spanning the gap. Germline lookup yields CDR1 LGHNA and CDR2 YSLEER. The CDR3 spans 16 residues. In DNA, the CDR3 is TGCGCCAGCAGCCAAGATAGAACAGGCCCCTACTATGGCTACACCTTC. Translated, it gives CASSQDRTGPYYGYTF.

There are a few counts of this clone. The chain links TRBV5-4 to TRBJ2-5, with a tentative D call TRBD1 (6 bases). There are 14 residues in the CDR3. The germline V and J ends were trimmed by 3 bases and 1 base, with 10 bases remaining between them. Germline V gene data show CDR1 as SGHNT and CDR2 as YYREEE (reference sequence). The CDR3, as DNA: TGTGCCAGCAGCTCCGGCAGGGGCCAAGAGACCCAGTACTTC. It encodes CASSSGRGQETQYF. Supplemented by reference TRBV5-4 and TRBJ2-5, the full variable domain reads ETGVTQSPTHLIKTRGQQVTLRCSSQSGHNTVSWYQQALGQGPQFIFQYYREEENGRGNFPPRFSGLQFPNYSSELNVNALELDDSALYLCASSSGRGQETQYFGPGTRLLVL.

The rearrangement joins TRBV5-4 to TRBJ2-7, with a tentative D call TRBD1 (5 bases). The germline V gene has CDR1 SGHNT and CDR2 YYREEE (reference sequence). The ends were cut back, 2 bases at V and 7 bases at J, with 16 bases in the middle. CDR3 length equals 14 residues. CDR3 sequence: CASSFARASREQYF. DNA for the CDR3: TGTGCCAGCAGCTTTGCCAGGGCCTCTCGGGAGCAGTACTTC.

The chain couples TRBV29-1 to TRBJ2-4; 10 bases fit TRBD1. Germline-derived CDR1 and CDR2 are SQVTM and ANQGSEA. CDR3 length equals 13 residues. V was clipped by 7 bases and J by 4 bases; unmatched bases: 4. In DNA, the CDR3 is TGCAGCGGCCGGGACAGGGGAAAAAACATTCAGTACTTC. Amino acids: CSGRDRGKNIQYF.

V usage is TRBV21-1 and J usage is TRBJ2-1; TRBD2 was called by the table and not checked on the DNA. TRBV21-1 is described as a pseudogene. The CDR3 contains 16 residues. CDR3 loop: CASSKGRTERYNEQFF. CDR3 sequence (DNA): TGTGCCAGCAGCAAAGGTCGCACCGAGAGATACAATGAGCAGTTCTTC.